This TCR beta chain comes out of a study of T cell responses to AZD1222 COVID-19 vaccine. Study-level points and caveats: The CD4 TCRs associated with vaccination extended across spike and predominated at 160-218 and 743-854. It was only after the peak T cell response that any repertoires were sampled. Reports indicate that nearly half of spike-specific TCRs are directed at unmutated variant regions. The donor group comprised mostly white British people and more females; the analysis possibly underestimated clonal diversity.

Profiling relied on immunoSEQ multiplex PCR, and the TCRdb table lists in-frame clones only, not all of them. The sample consists of about 82,000 clones, about 90% of them appearing once. The CDR3 covers 12 residues. Germline-derived CDR1 and CDR2 are SQVTM and ANQGSEA. Trimming pared 6 bases from V and 7 bases from J, leaving 15 bases between. Points on this clone: Its target is not known.

This chain connects TRBV29-1 to TRBJ1-1; D possibly corresponds to TRBD1 (5 bases). Source: peripheral blood, taken 28 days after the second AZD1222 dose. The sequence came from an adult who received the AZD1222 COVID-19 vaccine. CDR3 protein: CSVPGLEDEAFF. CDR3 sequence (DNA): TGCAGCGTCCCAGGGCTGGAGGATGAAGCTTTCTTT.